This T cell receptor beta chain comes out of a study of cytomegalovirus exposure and HLA in healthy donors. A multiplex PCR was run with 60 Vbeta primers and 13 Jbeta primers. Under the authors' procedure: In a later analysis, of roughly 83 million unique beta chains, around 9.9 million appeared in at least two donors. Clones were read by immunoSEQ multiplex PCR, and TCRdb kept only the in-frame ones, dropping some. From that table come the V and J calls and clone size; the DNA was used to work out D and trimming. The profile shows around 140,000 clones, around nine tenths of them singletons. Participants comprised healthy donors of bone marrow. In germline, CDR1 is SGDLS, CDR2 YYNGEE. This CDR3 is 13 amino acids long. The V end was cut by 3 bases, the J end by 6 bases, with 9 bases between.

The clonotype comes from a woman in her 30s in good health and CMV-seronegative. The material sequenced was PBMCs. This chain links TRBV9 with TRBJ2-2; weak D call: TRBD1 (6 bases). The CDR3 spells CASSGGGSGELFF. CDR3 in DNA: TGTGCCAGCAGCGGAGGGGGTTCCGGGGAGCTGTTTTTT.